Sequencing of this T cell receptor beta chain was carried out in a study of long-term antiretroviral therapy in people with HIV. Whole-study findings and limits: CDR3 lengths in HIV samples spanned a narrower range than controls.

About this clone itself: Its antigen is currently unknown.

The V and J ends lost 6 bases and 1 base, in that order; junction bases with no gene match: 10. Germline CDR1 is SEHNR and CDR2 is FQNEAQ (reference sequence). The CDR3 extends over 16 amino acids. Samples were assayed with immunoSEQ v3.0 at survey level. Sequenced by immunoSEQ multiplex PCR; TCRdb stores in-frame clones only, minus some. The data hold some 10,000 clones, with around 80% observed a single time. This sequence originates from a man aged 50-60 years with HIV. The V and J genes are TRBV7-9 and TRBJ2-3; 7 bases are a match to TRBD1. Sequencing used unsorted PBMCs, obtained 7 to 7.5 years after starting antiretroviral therapy. CDR3 DNA sequence: TGTGCCAGCAGTTTCGCCGGAGGACAGGGCACAGATACGCAGTATTTT. It codes for CASSFAGGQGTDTQYF. Complete variable domain (other parts from reference TRBV7-9 and TRBJ2-3): DTGVSQNPRHKITKRGQNVTFRCDPISEHNRLYWYRQTLGQGPEFLTYFQNEAQLEKSRLLSDRFSAERPKGSFSTLEIQRTEQGDSAMYLCASSFAGGQGTDTQYFGPGTRLTVL.